Detailed here is one T cell receptor beta chain. This sample was included in a study of cytomegalovirus exposure and HLA in healthy donors. Germline CDR1 and CDR2: KGHSH and LQKENI. Trimming cost V 4 bases and J 0 bases, with 14 bases left between them. There are 16 residues in the CDR3. The PCR used 60 Vbeta and 13 Jbeta primers. Sequenced by immunoSEQ multiplex PCR; TCRdb stores in-frame clones only, minus some. The sample lists about 150,000 clones; around 77% were seen once. Source material: PBMCs. This sequence joins TRBV18 and TRBJ2-3; no clear D. The sequence was collected from a middle-aged man in good health and CMV-seronegative. CDR3 sequence: CASSLPGSGSTDTQYF. As DNA, the CDR3 is TGTGCCAGCTCACTCCCGGGTTCGGGTAGCACAGATACGCAGTATTTT. The whole variable domain, remainder taken from reference TRBV18 and TRBJ2-3, is NAGVMQNPRHLVRRRGQEARLRCSPMKGHSHVYWYRQLPEEGLKFMVYLQKENIIDESGMPKERFSAEFPKEGPSILRIQQVVRGDSAAYFCASSLPGSGSTDTQYFGPGTRLTVL.